The entry below gives a single TCR beta chain sequence along with its context. The CDR3 totals 16 residues. Germline V gene lookup returns CDR1 SGDLS and CDR2 YYNGEE. For TCR beta, cDNA was produced by 5'RACE template switching with UMIs. No DNA is given; TCRdb re-called the 5' RACE reads and lists each CDR3 protein once. This listing includes roughly 180,000 distinct CDR3 sequences. The data derive from a study of T cells expressing NK-cell markers. Study overall: The authors derived TCR beta repertoires from sorted CD3+CD56+NKG2C+, CD3+CD56+NKG2C- and CD3+CD56-NKG2C+ T cells.

This receptor was taken from a man between 18 and 69 years old in good health. The specimen was blood T cells: a sorted CD56 or NKG2C T cell subset, CD4+ or CD8+ T cells, or bulk PBMC T cells (not recorded which). The rearrangement links TRBV9 to TRBJ2-1; absent DNA, TCRdb's TRBD1 call cannot be checked. CDR3 amino acids: CASSVDGGHPRDEQFF. Supplemented by reference TRBV9 and TRBJ2-1, the full variable domain reads DSGVTQTPKHLITATGQRVTLRCSPRSGDLSVYWYQQSLDQGLQFLIQYYNGEERAKGNILERFSAQQFPDLHSELNLSSLELGDSALYFCASSVDGGHPRDEQFFGPGTRLTVL.